This T cell receptor beta chain was recorded in a study of cytomegalovirus exposure and HLA in healthy donors. Background on the study: Roughly 80 million unique TCRs from HLA-typed donors made up an early data release.

General study findings and limits: A later analysis, which compared TCR beta chains of equal frequency, found the HLA-associated ones more clonally expanded. Later analysis showed TCR association rates varying by HLA locus, highest for DRB1 and lowest for HLA-C.

For this clone: Its antigen is unidentified.

This CDR3 is 16 amino acids long. Germline lookup yields CDR1 LGHNA and CDR2 YNFKEQ. V lost 0 bases and J lost 1; bases outside the gene matches: 2. Vbeta (60) and Jbeta (13) primers were used in the PCR. TCRdb's table, derived via immunoSEQ multiplex PCR, lists solely in-frame clones and lacks some. The table records 80,000 to 100,000 clones, 70% to 75% of them present only once. What was sequenced was PBMCs. The chain links TRBV4-2 to TRBJ2-3; TRBD2 aligns across 9 bases. This clonotype was obtained from a young woman in good health and CMV-seropositive. CDR3 protein: CASSQDIAGGTDTQYF. CDR3 bases: TGTGCCAGCAGCCAAGATATAGCGGGGGGCACAGATACGCAGTATTTT.